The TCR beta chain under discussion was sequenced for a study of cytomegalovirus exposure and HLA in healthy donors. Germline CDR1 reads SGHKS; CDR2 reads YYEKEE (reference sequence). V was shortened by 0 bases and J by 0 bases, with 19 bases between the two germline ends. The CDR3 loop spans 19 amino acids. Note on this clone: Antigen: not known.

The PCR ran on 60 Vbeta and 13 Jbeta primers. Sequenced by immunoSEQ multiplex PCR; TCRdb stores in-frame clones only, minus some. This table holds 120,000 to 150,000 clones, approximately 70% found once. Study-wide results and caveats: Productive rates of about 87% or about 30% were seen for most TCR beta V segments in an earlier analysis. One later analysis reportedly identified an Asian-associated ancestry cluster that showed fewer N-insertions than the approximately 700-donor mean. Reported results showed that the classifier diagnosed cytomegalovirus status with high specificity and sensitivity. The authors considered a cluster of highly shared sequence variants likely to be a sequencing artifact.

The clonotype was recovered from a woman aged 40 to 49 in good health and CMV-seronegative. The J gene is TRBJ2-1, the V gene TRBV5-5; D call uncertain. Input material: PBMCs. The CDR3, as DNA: TGTGCCAGCAGCTTGGCCTCCCAGGTCTCATTTTTCTCCTACAATGAGCAGTTCTTC. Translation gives CASSLASQVSFFSYNEQFF.